What follows are 29 T cell receptor beta chains derived from one specimen sequenced in a study of post-analysis software for immune sequencing data. Study results and limitations: With TRBV5-6, TRBV5-1 and TRBV20-1 included, about five TRBV segments were more frequent in patients than in controls.

Unique molecular identifiers were built into the TCR beta cDNA libraries. Each CDR3 protein gets one entry after TCRdb re-called the PCR reads with MiXCR. The table shows 750,000 to 950,000 distinct CDR3 sequences, with around 53% occurring only once. Antigens of these TCRs are unknown. The specimen sequenced was blood. These receptor sequences come from a girl between 10 and 17 years old with multiple sclerosis.

The J gene is TRBJ1-1, the V gene TRBV18; possibly TRBD1 for D (5 bases). Trimming shortened V by 3 bases and J by 2 bases, and 13 bases separated the two germline ends. Germline lookup yields CDR1 KGHSH and CDR2 LQKENI. CDR3 length: 15 residues. CDR3 residues: CASSPIGTTNTEAFF. As DNA, the CDR3 is TGTGCCAGCTCACCTATCGGGACTACCAACACTGAAGCTTTCTTT.

The genes are TRBV20-1 and TRBJ2-3; 7 nucleotides agree with TRBD1. Germline assignment: CDR1 DFQATT and CDR2 SNEGSKA (reference sequence). J gave up 2 bases and V 3 bases, and 11 bases lay outside the gene matches. The CDR3 is made up of 16 amino acids. DNA for the CDR3: TGCAGTGCTAGCAAACAGACAGGGAAACACACAGATACGCAGTATTTT. As protein: CSASKQTGKHTDTQYF.

This clonotype turned up a few times. The J gene is TRBJ2-7, the V gene TRBV5-1, with 9 positions matching TRBD2. Near its end, the DNA agrees better with TRBJ2-5, so the J call may be wrong. Germline CDR1 is SGHRS and CDR2 is YFSETQ. This CDR3 has 14 amino acids. This CDR3 is CASTLDGTSKTQYF. The CDR3 nucleotides read TGCGCCAGCACCCTAGACGGGACTAGCAAGACCCAGTACTTC.

V is TRBV7-2 and J is TRBJ1-2, with a weak D call TRBD1 (5 bases). The germline V and J ends were trimmed by 5 bases and 0 bases, with 13 bases remaining between them. CDR1 and CDR2 from the germline V gene are SGHTA and FQGNSA. The CDR3 runs to 15 residues. CDR3 in amino acids: CASSRGQGPNYGYTF. DNA of the CDR3: TGTGCCAGCAGCCGAGGGCAGGGCCCTAACTATGGCTACACCTTC.

The chain couples TRBV25-1 to TRBJ2-4; D gene unclear. Looked up from germline, CDR1 is MGHDK and CDR2 is SYGVNS. The CDR3 loop spans 15 amino acids. V lost 2 bases and J 8 bases, leaving 16 bases between the germline ends. The CDR3 bases are TGTGCCAGCAGTGAACCAGCCCCGGTTGGAGACATTCAGTACTTC. Protein sequence: CASSEPAPVGDIQYF. Full variable domain (remainder filled in from reference TRBV25-1 and TRBJ2-4): EADIYQTPRYLVIGTGKKITLECSQTMGHDKMYWYQQDPGMELHLIHYSYGVNSTEKGDLSSESTVSRIRTEHFPLTLESARPSHTSQYLCASSEPAPVGDIQYFGAGTRLSVL.

This sequence joins TRBV5-1 and TRBJ2-3; tentative D call: TRBD2 (6 bases). This CDR3 region has 12 residues. With 1 base removed from V and 12 bases from J, the gap between germline ends came to 12 bases. CDR1 is SGHRS and CDR2 is YFSETQ in the germline V gene. The CDR3 is CASSLWDSHQYF. The CDR3 DNA follows: TGCGCCAGCAGCTTGTGGGACTCCCATCAGTATTTT.

The genes are TRBV9 and TRBJ1-2, with unresolved D. V was cut by 3 bases and J by 7 bases, with 10 bases left in between. CDR3 length equals 12 residues. The V gene's germline CDR1 is SGDLS and CDR2 YYNGEE. The CDR3 sequence is CASSAPRGGYTF. CDR3 coding DNA: TGTGCCAGCAGCGCGCCTCGGGGTGGCTACACCTTC.

Only a few counts were recorded for this clonotype. This chain links TRBV7-9 with TRBJ2-7; 7 nucleotides agree with TRBD2. The CDR3 loop spans 13 amino acids. Germline V CDR1 and CDR2: SEHNR, FQNEAQ (reference sequence). V dropped 1 base and J dropped 6; count of bases not matched to a gene: 3. CDR3 sequence reads: CASSLGGGGEQYF. The CDR3 nucleotides are TGTGCCAGCAGCTTAGGAGGCGGGGGCGAGCAGTACTTC. Using reference TRBV7-9 and TRBJ2-7 for the parts outside the CDR3, the full variable domain is DTGVSQNPRHKITKRGQNVTFRCDPISEHNRLYWYRQTLGQGPEFLTYFQNEAQLEKSRLLSDRFSAERPKGSFSTLEIQRTEQGDSAMYLCASSLGGGGEQYFGPGTRLTVT.

There are a few counts of this clonotype. The chain combines TRBV5-1 with TRBJ2-5; D is perhaps TRBD1 (6 bases). The J call is uncertain, as TRBJ2-7 better fits the DNA end. Germline assignment: CDR1 SGHRS and CDR2 YFSETQ. The CDR3 loop spans 16 amino acids. CDR3 bases: TGCGCCAGTGGGCCGGGCTGGGGGCCACCCTCTTACGAGCAGTACTTC. Its translation: CASGPGWGPPSYEQYF.

This chain joins TRBV29-1 and TRBJ2-7, with D perhaps matching TRBD1 or TRBD2 (6 bases each). The J call is uncertain, as TRBJ2-5 better fits the DNA end. Germline loops: CDR1 SQVTM, CDR2 ANQGSEA. This CDR3 is built from 13 residues. DNA of the CDR3: TGCAGCGTTAACCACGGGGGCAGAGAGACCCAGTACTTC. Encoded protein: CSVNHGGRETQYF.

V is TRBV5-1 and J is TRBJ2-2; tentative D call: TRBD2 (6 bases). With 6 bases removed from V and 4 bases from J, the gap between germline ends came to 10 bases. CDR3 length equals 13 residues. Germline CDR1 and CDR2: SGHRS and YFSETQ. The CDR3 is CASTSGGTGELFF. The CDR3 bases are TGCGCCAGCACCTCCGGGGGCACCGGGGAGCTGTTTTTT.

This clonotype was seen just once. This sequence joins TRBV13 and TRBJ2-7; 8 bases agree with TRBD1. Gene TRBJ2-5 matches the end of the DNA better, so the J call may be wrong. This CDR3 has 14 residues. The V gene's germline CDR1 is PRHDT and CDR2 FYEKMQ (reference sequence). Here the CDR3 DNA reads TGTGCCAGCAGCTCGGACAGGGAAAGAGAGACCCAGTACTTC. It encodes CASSSDRERETQYF.

This clonotype showed up just a few times. V and J are TRBV12-3 or TRBV12-4 and TRBJ2-3; D is unresolved. This CDR3 contains 17 residues. V was cut by 7 bases and J by 1 base, with 21 bases left in between. The CDR3 is CASIPVWAEQGTDTQYF. CDR3 DNA: TGTGCCAGCATCCCGGTTTGGGCAGAGCAAGGCACAGATACGCAGTATTTT.

The V gene is TRBV11-2, the J gene TRBJ1-2; the D gene is possibly TRBD1 (5 bases). V was cut by 6 bases and J by 5 bases, with 13 bases left in between. The length of the CDR3 is 13 residues. Germline assignment: CDR1 SGHAT and CDR2 FQNNGV. CDR3 DNA sequence: TGTGCCAGCAGTAAAGGGGTTGTTTATGGCTACACCTTC. Its protein is CASSKGVVYGYTF.

The genes are TRBV11-2 and TRBJ1-6, with D uncertain. Germline V CDR1 and CDR2: SGHAT, FQNNGV. The CDR3 is 15 residues long. Trimming shortened V by 0 bases and J by 1 base, and 4 bases separated the two germline ends. CDR3 coding DNA: TGTGCCAGCAGCTTAGAGGTTTCCTATAATTCACCCCTCCACTTT. Amino acids: CASSLEVSYNSPLHF.

The genes are TRBV11-2 and TRBJ2-1; D is ambiguous. Germline V lookup: CDR1 SGHAT, CDR2 FQNNGV. This CDR3 has 15 amino acids. Trimming left V 5 bases short and J 7 bases short, with 18 bases between. The CDR3 region has the DNA TGTGCCAGCAGCCCGCCTAGAGGTATGTGGAATGAGCAGTTCTTC. Its translation: CASSPPRGMWNEQFF. Looking up the rest from reference TRBV11-2 and TRBJ2-1 gives the full variable domain: EAGVAQSPRYKIIEKRQSVAFWCNPISGHATLYWYQQILGQGPKLLIQFQNNGVVDDSQLPKDRFSAERLKGVDSTLKIQPAKLEDSAVYLCASSPPRGMWNEQFFGPGTRLTVL.

The chain joins TRBV6-5 to TRBJ1-2; the D gene is possibly TRBD1 (6 bases). The V end was cut by 3 bases, the J end by 7 bases, with 21 bases between. Germline V gene lookup returns CDR1 MNHEY and CDR2 SVGAGI. The CDR3 extends over 16 amino acids. The CDR3 sequence: CASSYGRQVLTAGYTF. CDR3 DNA: TGTGCCAGCAGTTATGGGCGACAGGTCTTAACGGCTGGCTACACCTTC.

This clonotype was seen a handful of times. The rearrangement links TRBV29-1 to TRBJ2-4, with D possibly being TRBD1 (5 bases). Germline CDR1 SQVTM, CDR2 ANQGSEA. Trimming shortened V by 6 bases and J by 0 bases, and 12 bases separated the two germline ends. The CDR3 runs 14 residues. The CDR3 DNA reads TGCAGCGTCCAAGGGGTCTTAGCCAAAAACATTCAGTACTTC. This sequence encodes CSVQGVLAKNIQYF.

The table lists this clonotype with a few counts. The genes are TRBV5-1 and TRBJ1-2; D is unclear. V was shortened by 4 bases and J by 2 bases, with 12 bases between the two germline ends. Germline CDR1 and CDR2: SGHRS and YFSETQ. The CDR3 extends over 14 amino acids. The DNA of the CDR3 is TGCGCCAGCAGCCCAAGTCCCCGGAACTATGGCTACACCTTC. This translates into CASSPSPRNYGYTF. Variable domain in full (rest from reference TRBV5-1 and TRBJ1-2): KAGVTQTPRYLIKTRGQQVTLSCSPISGHRSVSWYQQTPGQGLQFLFEYFSETQRNKGNFPGRFSGRQFSNSRSEMNVSTLELGDSALYLCASSPSPRNYGYTFGSGTRLTVV.

The J gene is TRBJ1-2, the V gene TRBV4-2, with D possibly TRBD1 on 6 matching bases. Per the germline V gene, CDR1 is LGHNA and CDR2 is YNFKEQ. CDR3 length: 14 amino acids. Trimming cost V 0 bases and J 3 bases, with 8 bases left between them. CDR3 loop: CASSQDGQYYGYTF. The CDR3 nucleotides are TGTGCCAGCAGCCAAGATGGACAGTACTATGGCTACACCTTC.

The V call is TRBV20-1, the J call TRBJ2-3, with TRBD2 identical over 10 bases. Germline V CDR1 and CDR2: DFQATT, SNEGSKA (reference sequence). CDR3 size: 16 residues. V lost 6 bases to trimming and J lost 2 bases; unmatched junction nucleotides: 11. In nucleotides, the CDR3 is TGCAGTGCCACCACCTTGAGCGGGGGGGCCACAGATACGCAGTATTTT. Its translation: CSATTLSGGATDTQYF.

The chain combines TRBV6-6 with TRBJ2-5; possibly TRBD2 for D (6 bases). The CDR3 runs to 13 residues. Between the trimmed V and J ends, which lost 6 bases and 2 bases, there was a span of 10 bases. Germline CDR1 MNHNY, CDR2 SVGAGI (reference sequence). CDR3 nucleotide sequence: TGTGCCAGCAGATCGGGGACTCAAGAGACCCAGTACTTC. This codes for CASRSGTQETQYF.

This chain uses TRBV25-1 with TRBJ1-1; unclear D gene. Germline V gene sequence: CDR1 MGHDK, CDR2 SYGVNS. V shed 1 base and J shed 0 bases, with 9 bases lying between them. This CDR3 has 15 amino acids. The CDR3 DNA sequence: TGTGCCAGCAGTGAATCATGGCCCATGAACACTGAAGCTTTCTTT. Residues: CASSESWPMNTEAFF.

There are a few counts of this clonotype. V gene TRBV6-4 combines with J gene TRBJ1-2; D unresolved. There are 15 residues in the CDR3. The germline V gene has CDR1 MRHNA and CDR2 SNTAGT. Between the trimmed V and J ends, which lost 3 bases and 5 bases, there was a span of 16 bases. The DNA for the CDR3 is TGTGCCAGCAGTGATTTCCCACACGGGTGGTATGGCTACACCTTC. The encoded protein is CASSDFPHGWYGYTF.

In the case of this clonotype: Relative to the germline gene, one junction end is altered; a read error may explain this. This chain connects TRBV20-1 to TRBJ2-1; the D is unclear. The CDR3 covers 16 residues. Germline V gene sequence: CDR1 DFQATT, CDR2 SNEGSKA (reference sequence). The CDR3 loop reads CSARDKEPDSYNKQFF. CDR3 coding DNA: TGCAGTGCTAGAGACAAGGAACCTGATTCCTACAATAAGCAGTTCTTC.

This chain joins TRBV20-1 and TRBJ2-5; tentatively, D is TRBD1 (6 bases). Germline CDR1 reads DFQATT; CDR2 reads SNEGSKA (reference sequence). The CDR3 has 13 residues. Trimming took 3 bases from V and 4 from J, leaving 12 bases between them. CDR3 sequence (DNA): TGCAGTGCTAGCCAGGACAGTCGAGAGACCCAGTACTTC. This encodes CSASQDSRETQYF.

V is TRBV6-5 and J is TRBJ1-4, with unresolved D. V was trimmed by 6 bases and J by 5 bases, leaving 13 bases between them. The germline V gene encodes CDR1 MNHEY and CDR2 SVGAGI. The CDR3 is 14 residues long. CDR3 in DNA: TGTGCCAGCAGAGGTCGGACGCAGAATGAAAAACTGTTTTTT. Translation: CASRGRTQNEKLFF.

CDR3 loop: CASSYRGEQPQHF. The CDR3 DNA follows: TGTGCCAGCAGTTACAGGGGGGAGCAGCCCCAGCATTTT. V and J are TRBV6-5 and TRBJ1-5; a possible D gene is TRBD1 (6 bases). Looked up from germline, CDR1 is MNHEY and CDR2 is SVGAGI. The V gene lost 2 bases and the J gene lost 7 bases, with 9 bases spanning the gap. The CDR3 spans 13 residues.

The sample holds a few counts of this clonotype. The chain recombines TRBV7-3 with TRBJ1-2, with TRBD1 as a possible D gene (5 bases). The CDR3 contains 14 residues. CDR1 SGHTA and CDR2 FQGTGA come from the germline V gene. Trimming removed 6 bases from V and 1 base from J, with 12 bases in between. CDR3 sequence: CASSPGTDNYGYTF. Written as DNA, the CDR3 is TGTGCCAGCAGTCCCGGGACGGATAACTATGGCTACACCTTC.